This TCR beta chain was found in a study of T cells after yellow fever vaccination. Looking at the study overall: With SMART-Seq v4 Ultra Low Input, the fractions containing low cell numbers were prepared.

The table lists this clonotype with a few counts. The CDR3 spans 14 residues. Trimming cost V 0 bases and J 3 bases, with 11 bases left between them. Germline V gene lookup returns CDR1 SQVTM and CDR2 ANQGSEA. By 5'RACE template switching, TCR cDNA was produced, with a universal primer site and UMIs added in the process. MiXCR, applied by TCRdb to the 5' RACE reads, yields one record per CDR3 protein. This table has about 85,000 distinct CDR3 sequences, about 14% appearing once. Findings and limits, study-wide: FACS-sorted repertoires could harbor abundant contaminating bulk-population clonotypes.

The chain couples TRBV29-1 to TRBJ1-1; D remains unclear. The specimen comprised CD8+ T cells not binding an NS4B(214-222) dextramer, sorted from PBMCs, sampled less than 25 days after the first yellow fever vaccination. The clonotype originates from a man between 18 and 35 years old who received the YFV17D yellow fever vaccine. The CDR3 here is CSVEDNRPDTEAFF. The CDR3 nucleotides are TGCAGCGTTGAAGATAACCGACCGGACACTGAAGCTTTCTTT. Using reference TRBV29-1 and TRBJ1-1 for the parts outside the CDR3, the full variable domain is SAVISQKPSRDICQRGTSLTIQCQVDSQVTMMFWYRQQPGQSLTLIATANQGSEATYESGFVIDKFPISRPNLTFSTLTVSNMSPEDSSIYLCSVEDNRPDTEAFFGQGTRLTVV.